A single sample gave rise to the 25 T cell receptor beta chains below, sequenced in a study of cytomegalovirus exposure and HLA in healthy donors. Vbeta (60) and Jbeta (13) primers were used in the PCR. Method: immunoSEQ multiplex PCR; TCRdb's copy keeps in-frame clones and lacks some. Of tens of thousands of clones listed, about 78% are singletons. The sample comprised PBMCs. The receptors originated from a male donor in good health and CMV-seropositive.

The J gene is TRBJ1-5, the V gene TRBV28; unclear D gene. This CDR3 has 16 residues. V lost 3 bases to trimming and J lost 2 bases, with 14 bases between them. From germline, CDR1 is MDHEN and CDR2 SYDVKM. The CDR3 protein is CASSFRGPGGNQPQHF. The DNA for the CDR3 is TGTGCCAGCAGTTTCCGCGGTCCGGGAGGCAATCAGCCCCAGCATTTT. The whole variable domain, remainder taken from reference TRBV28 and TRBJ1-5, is DVKVTQSSRYLVKRTGEKVFLECVQDMDHENMFWYRQDPGLGLRLIYFSYDVKMKEKGDIPEGYSVSREKKERFSLILESASTNQTSMYLCASSFRGPGGNQPQHFGDGTRLSIL.

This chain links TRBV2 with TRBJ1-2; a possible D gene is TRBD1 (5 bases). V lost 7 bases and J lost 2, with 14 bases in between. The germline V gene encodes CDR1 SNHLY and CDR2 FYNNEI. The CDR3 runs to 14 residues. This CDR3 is CASTEGVGNYGYTF. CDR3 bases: TGTGCCAGCACCGAAGGGGTGGGGAACTATGGCTACACCTTC.

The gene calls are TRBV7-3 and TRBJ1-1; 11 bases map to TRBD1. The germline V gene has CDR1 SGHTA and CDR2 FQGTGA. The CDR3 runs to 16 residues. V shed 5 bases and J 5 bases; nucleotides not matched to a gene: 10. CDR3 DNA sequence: TGTGCCAGCAGCCCCTCGGCCGGGACAGGGGGTACTGAAGCTTTCTTT. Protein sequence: CASSPSAGTGGTEAFF. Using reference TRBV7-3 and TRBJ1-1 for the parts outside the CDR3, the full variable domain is GAGVSQTPSNKVTEKGKYVELRCDPISGHTALYWYRQSLGQGPEFLIYFQGTGAADDSGLPNDRFFAVRPEGSVSTLKIQRTERGDSAVYLCASSPSAGTGGTEAFFGQGTRLTVV.

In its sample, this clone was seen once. The CDR3 DNA sequence: TGTGCCAGCAGCCTCCTAGACAGGGGGCATGGAGATACGCAGTATTTT. This translates into CASSLLDRGHGDTQYF. The chain combines TRBV5-4 with TRBJ2-3; TRBD1 matches at 10 bases. The CDR3 contains 16 residues. Germline CDR1 SGHNT, CDR2 YYREEE (reference sequence). Losses at the gene ends were 4 bases for V and 5 bases for J; bases not matched to a gene: 10.

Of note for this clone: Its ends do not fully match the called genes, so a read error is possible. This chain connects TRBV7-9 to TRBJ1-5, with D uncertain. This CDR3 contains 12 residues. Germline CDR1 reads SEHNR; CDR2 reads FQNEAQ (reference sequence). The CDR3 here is CSSTYSNQPQHF. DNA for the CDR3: TGTTCCAGCACCTATAGCAATCAGCCCCAGCATTTT.

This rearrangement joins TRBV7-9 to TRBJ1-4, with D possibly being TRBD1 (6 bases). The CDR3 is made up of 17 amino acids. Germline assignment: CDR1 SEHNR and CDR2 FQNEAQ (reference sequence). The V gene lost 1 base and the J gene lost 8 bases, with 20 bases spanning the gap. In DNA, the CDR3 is TGTGCCAGCAGCTTAGGGTCGACTACAGGGTCCGGGGAAAAACTGTTTTTT. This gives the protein CASSLGSTTGSGEKLFF.

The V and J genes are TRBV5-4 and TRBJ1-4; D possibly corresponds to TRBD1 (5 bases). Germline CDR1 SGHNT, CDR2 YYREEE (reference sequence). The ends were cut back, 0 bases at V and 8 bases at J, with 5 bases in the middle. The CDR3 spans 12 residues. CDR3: CASSLAGEKLFF. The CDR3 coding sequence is TGTGCCAGCAGCTTGGCAGGGGAAAAACTGTTTTTT. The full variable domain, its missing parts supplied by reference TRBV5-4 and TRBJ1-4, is ETGVTQSPTHLIKTRGQQVTLRCSSQSGHNTVSWYQQALGQGPQFIFQYYREEENGRGNFPPRFSGLQFPNYSSELNVNALELDDSALYLCASSLAGEKLFFGSGTQLSVL.

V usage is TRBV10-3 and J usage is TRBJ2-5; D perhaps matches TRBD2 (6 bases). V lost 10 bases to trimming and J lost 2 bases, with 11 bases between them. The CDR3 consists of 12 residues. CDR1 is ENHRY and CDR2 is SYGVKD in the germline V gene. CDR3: CATRREQETQYF. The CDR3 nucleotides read TGTGCCACCCGCCGGGAGCAAGAGACCCAGTACTTC.

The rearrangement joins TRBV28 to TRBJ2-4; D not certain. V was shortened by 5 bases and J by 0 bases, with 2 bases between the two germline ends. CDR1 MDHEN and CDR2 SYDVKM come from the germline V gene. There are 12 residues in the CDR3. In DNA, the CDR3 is TGTGCCAGCAGTCTAGCCAAAAACATTCAGTACTTC. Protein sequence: CASSLAKNIQYF. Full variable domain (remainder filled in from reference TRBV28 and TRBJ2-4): DVKVTQSSRYLVKRTGEKVFLECVQDMDHENMFWYRQDPGLGLRLIYFSYDVKMKEKGDIPEGYSVSREKKERFSLILESASTNQTSMYLCASSLAKNIQYFGAGTRLSVL.

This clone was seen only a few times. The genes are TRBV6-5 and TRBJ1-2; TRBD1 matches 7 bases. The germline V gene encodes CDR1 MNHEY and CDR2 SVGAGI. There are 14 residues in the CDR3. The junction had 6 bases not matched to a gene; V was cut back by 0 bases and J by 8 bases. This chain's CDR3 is CASSYSGGTAGYTF. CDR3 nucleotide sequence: TGTGCCAGCAGTTACTCGGGTGGGACAGCGGGCTACACCTTC.

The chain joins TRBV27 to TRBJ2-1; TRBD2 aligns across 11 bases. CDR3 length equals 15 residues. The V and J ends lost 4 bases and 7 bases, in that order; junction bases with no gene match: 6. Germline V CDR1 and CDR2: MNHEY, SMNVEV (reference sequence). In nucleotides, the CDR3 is TGTGCCAGCAGTTCGGCTAGCGGGAGGAGGAATGAGCAGTTCTTC. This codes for CASSSASGRRNEQFF.

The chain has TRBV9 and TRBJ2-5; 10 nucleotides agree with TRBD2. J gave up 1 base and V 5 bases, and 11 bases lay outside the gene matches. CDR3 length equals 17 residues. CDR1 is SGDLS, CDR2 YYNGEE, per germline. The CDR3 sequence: CASSSDLAGDTQETQYF. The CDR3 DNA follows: TGTGCCAGCAGTTCAGATCTAGCGGGAGATACCCAAGAGACCCAGTACTTC.

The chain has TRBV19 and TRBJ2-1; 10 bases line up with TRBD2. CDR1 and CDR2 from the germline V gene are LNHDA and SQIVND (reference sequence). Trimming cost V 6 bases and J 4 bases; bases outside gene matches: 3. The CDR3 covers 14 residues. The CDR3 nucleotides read TGTGCCAGTAGCAGGACTAGCGGATACAATGAGCAGTTCTTC. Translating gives CASSRTSGYNEQFF.

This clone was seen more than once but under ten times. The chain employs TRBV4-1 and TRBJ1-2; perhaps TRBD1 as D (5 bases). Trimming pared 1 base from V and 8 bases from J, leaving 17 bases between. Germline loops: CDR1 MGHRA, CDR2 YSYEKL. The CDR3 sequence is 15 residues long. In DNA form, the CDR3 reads TGCGCCAGCAGCCAAGTAAGGGGCCCTCAAGGAGGCTACACCTTC. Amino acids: CASSQVRGPQGGYTF.

The CDR3 protein is CASSADRGSSSYGYTF. As DNA, the CDR3 is TGTGCCAGCAGCGCGGACAGGGGGAGTTCCTCTTATGGCTACACCTTC. The chain joins TRBV7-2 to TRBJ1-2, with 10 nucleotides matching TRBD1. J was trimmed by 5 bases and V by 5 bases; bases with no gene match: 11. CDR1 is SGHTA and CDR2 is FQGNSA in the germline V gene. This CDR3 contains 16 residues.

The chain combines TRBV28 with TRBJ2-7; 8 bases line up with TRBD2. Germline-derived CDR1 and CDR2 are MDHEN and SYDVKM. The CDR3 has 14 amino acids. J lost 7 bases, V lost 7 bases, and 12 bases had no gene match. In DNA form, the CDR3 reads TGTGCCAGCAACAGGCCGGGGGGGCGAGGGGAGCAGTACTTC. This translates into CASNRPGGRGEQYF.

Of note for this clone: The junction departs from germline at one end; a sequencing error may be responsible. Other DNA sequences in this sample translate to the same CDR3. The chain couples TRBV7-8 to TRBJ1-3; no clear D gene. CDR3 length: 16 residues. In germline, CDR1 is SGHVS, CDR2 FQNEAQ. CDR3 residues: CASSLATVSSGNTIYF. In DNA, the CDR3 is TGTGCCAGCAGCTTAGCTACAGTGAGCTCTGGAAACACCATATACTTT.

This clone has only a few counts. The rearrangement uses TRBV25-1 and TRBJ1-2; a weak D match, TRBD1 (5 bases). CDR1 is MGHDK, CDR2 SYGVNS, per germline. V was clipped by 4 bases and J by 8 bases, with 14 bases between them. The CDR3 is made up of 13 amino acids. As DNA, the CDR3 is TGTGCCAGCAGTGGGAGGGGCAGGGTAGGCTACACCTTC. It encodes CASSGRGRVGYTF.

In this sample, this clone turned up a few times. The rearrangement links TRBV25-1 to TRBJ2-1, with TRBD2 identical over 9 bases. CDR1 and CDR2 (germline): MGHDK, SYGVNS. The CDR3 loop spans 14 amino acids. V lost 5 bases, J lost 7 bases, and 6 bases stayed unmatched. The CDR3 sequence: CASSSAGGPNEQFF. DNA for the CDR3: TGTGCCAGCAGTTCCGCGGGAGGGCCTAATGAGCAGTTCTTC. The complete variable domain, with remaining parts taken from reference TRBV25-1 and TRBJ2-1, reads EADIYQTPRYLVIGTGKKITLECSQTMGHDKMYWYQQDPGMELHLIHYSYGVNSTEKGDLSSESTVSRIRTEHFPLTLESARPSHTSQYLCASSSAGGPNEQFFGPGTRLTVL.

The CDR3 DNA reads as TGTGCCAGCAGCCCCGGGGGACTAGCGGTTAATGAGCAGTTCTTC. This codes for CASSPGGLAVNEQFF. The chain uses TRBV11-3 and TRBJ2-1; 11 positions agree with TRBD2. The junction had 7 bases not matched to a gene; V was cut back by 5 bases and J by 7 bases. This CDR3 has 15 amino acids. From germline, CDR1 is SGHNT and CDR2 YENEEA.

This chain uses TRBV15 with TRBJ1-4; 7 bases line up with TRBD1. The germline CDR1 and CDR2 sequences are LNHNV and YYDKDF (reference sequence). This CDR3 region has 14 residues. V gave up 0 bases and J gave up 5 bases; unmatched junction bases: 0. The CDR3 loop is CATSRDRGNEKLFF. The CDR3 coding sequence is TGTGCCACCAGCAGAGACAGGGGGAATGAAAAACTGTTTTTT.

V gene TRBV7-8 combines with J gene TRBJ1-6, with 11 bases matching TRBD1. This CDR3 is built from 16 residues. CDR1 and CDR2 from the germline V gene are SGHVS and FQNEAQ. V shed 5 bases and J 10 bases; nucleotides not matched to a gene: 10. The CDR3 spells CASSPRGQGAESPLHF. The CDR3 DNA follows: TGTGCCAGCAGCCCTAGAGGACAGGGGGCCGAATCACCCCTCCACTTT.

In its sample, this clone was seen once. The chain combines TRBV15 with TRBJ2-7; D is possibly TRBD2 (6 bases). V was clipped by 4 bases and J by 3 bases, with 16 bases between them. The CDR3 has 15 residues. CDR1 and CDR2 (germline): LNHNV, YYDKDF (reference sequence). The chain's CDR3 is CATSNPGGPVYEQYF. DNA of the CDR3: TGTGCCACCAGCAACCCAGGAGGGCCGGTCTACGAGCAGTACTTC.

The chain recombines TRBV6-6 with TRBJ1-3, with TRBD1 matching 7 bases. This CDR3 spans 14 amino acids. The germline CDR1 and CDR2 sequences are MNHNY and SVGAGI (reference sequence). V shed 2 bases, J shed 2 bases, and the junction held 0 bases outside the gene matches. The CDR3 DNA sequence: TGTGCCAGCAGTTACGGGACAGCTGGAAACACCATATATTTT. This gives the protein CASSYGTAGNTIYF.

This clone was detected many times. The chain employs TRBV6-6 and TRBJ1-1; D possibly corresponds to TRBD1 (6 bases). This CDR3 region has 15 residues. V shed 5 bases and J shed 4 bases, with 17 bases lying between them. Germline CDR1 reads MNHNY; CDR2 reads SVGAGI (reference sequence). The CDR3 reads CASSTHIGQSTEAFF. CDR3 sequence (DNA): TGTGCCAGCAGTACGCATATAGGACAGAGCACTGAAGCTTTCTTT.